This is a list of T cell receptor beta chains from one sample in a study of cytomegalovirus exposure and HLA in healthy donors. TCRdb keeps only in-frame clones here, not all; method: immunoSEQ multiplex PCR. This sample yields about 170,000 clones, of which approximately 86% are seen a single time; roughly 1.5% belongs to the top ten. The sequenced sample was PBMCs. These receptors all come from a male donor in good health and CMV-seronegative. Each CDR3 is given with its conserved first and last residue. The D gene is left open where the match is weak. Rows give clone size only sometimes, using once, few, many, or a class for an expanded clone.

cdr3_length j_call v_call clone_size d_call cdr3_nt cdr3_aa
15 TRBJ1-5 TRBV19 once - TGTGCCAGTACCCGGGACACCCAGGGCAATCAGCCCCAGCATTTT CASTRDTQGNQPQHF
15 TRBJ1-1 TRBV10-1 - TRBD1 TGCGCCAGAGTATGGACAGGGGAAGCGAACACTGAAGCTTTCTTT CARVWTGEANTEAFF
15 TRBJ2-7 TRBV28 - TRBD2 TGTGCCAGCAGTGGGAATAGCGGGAGGACCCACGAGCAGTACTTC CASSGNSGRTHEQYF
15 TRBJ2-1 TRBV5-4 - - TGTGCCAGCAGCTCCGGGACTCCCGTCAGCGGTGAGCAGTTCTTC CASSSGTPVSGEQFF
14 TRBJ2-7 TRBV4-1 few TRBD1 TGCGCCAGCAGCGCCCCGGGACAGTTCTACGAGCAGTACTTC CASSAPGQFYEQYF
14 TRBJ1-3 TRBV30 once - TGTGCCTGCCCCGAGGGGGGGCTCGGAAACACCATATATTTT CACPEGGLGNTIYF
14 TRBJ1-1 TRBV7-9 - - TGTGCCAGCAGCGAACAGGGACTGAACACTGAAGCTTTCTTT CASSEQGLNTEAFF
13 TRBJ1-2 TRBV6-4 - TRBD1 TGTGCCAGCAGTACACAGGGGACAGGAGGCTACACCTTC CASSTQGTGGYTF
13 TRBJ2-1 TRBV12-5 - - TGTGCTAGTGGTCCCAGGGTACAACATGAGCAGTTCTTC CASGPRVQHEQFF
14 TRBJ2-3 TRBV4-1 - - TGCGCCAGCAGCCGAAGCGACGGCACAGATACGCAGTATTTT CASSRSDGTDTQYF
14 TRBJ1-4 TRBV6-1 - TRBD1 TGTGCCAGCAGCCGGGACAGCCTTAATGAAAAACTGTTTTTT CASSRDSLNEKLFF
13 TRBJ2-4 TRBV6-1 - - TGTGCCAGCAGCCGGACAGACTTAAACATTCAGTACTTC CASSRTDLNIQYF
15 TRBJ2-5 TRBV9 once TRBD2 TGTGCCAGCAGCGGACGACTGGGAGGGCAAGAGACCCAGTACTTC CASSGRLGGQETQYF
17 TRBJ1-1 TRBV5-1 - - TGCGCCAGCAGCCCGGCAGGGTCTCTACTCGGAAACACTGAAGCTTTCTTT CASSPAGSLLGNTEAFF
16 TRBJ2-1 TRBV6-4 - TRBD2 TGTGCCAGCAGTGACTCGACTAGCGGGGATTACAATGAGCAGTTCTTC CASSDSTSGDYNEQFF
14 TRBJ2-5 TRBV11-3 few TRBD1 TGTGCCAGCAGCTTAGGGGGGACAGGAGAGACCCAGTACTTC CASSLGGTGETQYF
13 TRBJ1-2 TRBV6-5 - TRBD1 TGTGCCAGCAGTCTTGACAGGGGGTACGGCTACACCTTC CASSLDRGYGYTF
16 TRBJ2-1 TRBV7-9 - TRBD1 TGTTCCAGCAGCTTAGTAACAGGGGTCCCCTACAATGAGCAGTTCTTC CSSSLVTGVPYNEQFF
13 TRBJ2-3 TRBV19 - TRBD1 TGTGCCACCCGCGACAGGGGCACAGATACGCAGTATTTT CATRDRGTDTQYF
14 TRBJ2-1 TRBV27 - - TGTGCCAGCAGTCTTACAGGATCGTACAATGAGCAGTTCTTC CASSLTGSYNEQFF
14 TRBJ1-4 TRBV30 once - TGTGCCTGGACCCCGGCAGCGCTTAATGAAAAACTGTTTTTT CAWTPAALNEKLFF
14 TRBJ2-7 TRBV30 few TRBD2 TGTGCCTGGAACGAGGGGACTAGCGGTTACGAGCAGTACTTC CAWNEGTSGYEQYF
15 TRBJ1-1 TRBV5-1 - - TGCGCCAGCAGCTTGCGCAGGGAATTGAACACTGAAGCTTTCTTT CASSLRRELNTEAFF
13 TRBJ1-1 TRBV11-2 once - TGTGCCAGCAGCTTAGAGGGGGCGGCTGAAGCTTTCTTT CASSLEGAAEAFF